This T cell receptor (beta chain) was sequenced in a study of shared clonotypes between healthy human individuals. Findings and caveats of the study: Against clonotypes common to all four donors, non-shared ones had lower generation probabilities. What naive subsets generally showed was a larger estimated richness than memory subsets showed.

The CDR3 runs to 16 residues. Germline V gene sequence: CDR1 KGHSH, CDR2 LQKENI. The germline V and J ends were trimmed by 3 bases and 2 bases, with 13 bases remaining between them. In regard to this clone: Antigen specificity is unknown.

Assay: immunoSEQ multiplex PCR; the TCRdb copy retains only in-frame clones and omits some. The repertoire holds 1.4 million or so clones, about 98.5% seen once, with under 0.45% in the top ten. The clonotype was recovered from a man in his thirties or forties in good health. Sequencing was carried out using naive CD4+ T cells sorted from blood. Subset reported: CD45RA+ positively selected. This chain uses TRBV18 with TRBJ2-2; D possibly corresponds to TRBD2 (6 bases). The CDR3 protein is CASSPYGGTNTGELFF. The CDR3 nucleotides are TGTGCCAGCTCACCTTACGGGGGAACAAACACCGGGGAGCTGTTTTTT.